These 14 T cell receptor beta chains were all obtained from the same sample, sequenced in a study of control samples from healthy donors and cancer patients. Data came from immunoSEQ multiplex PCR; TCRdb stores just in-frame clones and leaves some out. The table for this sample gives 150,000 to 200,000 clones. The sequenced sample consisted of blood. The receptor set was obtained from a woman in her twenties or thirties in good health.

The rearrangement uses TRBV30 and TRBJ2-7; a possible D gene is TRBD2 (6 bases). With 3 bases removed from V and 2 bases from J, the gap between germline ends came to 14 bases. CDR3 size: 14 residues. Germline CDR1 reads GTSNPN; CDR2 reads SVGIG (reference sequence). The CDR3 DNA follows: TGTGCCTGGAGCGTTGGAGGGTACCCCTACGAGCAGTACTTC. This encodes CAWSVGGYPYEQYF.

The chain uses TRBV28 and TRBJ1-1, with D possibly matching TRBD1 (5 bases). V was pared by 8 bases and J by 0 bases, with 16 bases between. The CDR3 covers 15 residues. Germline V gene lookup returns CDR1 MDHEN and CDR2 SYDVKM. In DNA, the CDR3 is TGTGCCAGCGGTAACACGGGACGGATGAACACTGAAGCTTTCTTT. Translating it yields CASGNTGRMNTEAFF.

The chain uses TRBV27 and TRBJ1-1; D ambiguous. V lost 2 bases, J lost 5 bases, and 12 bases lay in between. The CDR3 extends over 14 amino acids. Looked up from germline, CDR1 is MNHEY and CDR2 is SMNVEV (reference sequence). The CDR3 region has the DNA TGTGCCAGCAGTTTACTTTCCAGTTGGACTGAAGCTTTCTTT. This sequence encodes CASSLLSSWTEAFF.

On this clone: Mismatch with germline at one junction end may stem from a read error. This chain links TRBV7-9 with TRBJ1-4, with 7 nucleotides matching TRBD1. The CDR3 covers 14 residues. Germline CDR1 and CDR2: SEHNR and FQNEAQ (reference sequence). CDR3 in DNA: TGTGCCAGCAGTTTAGGGGGCACTAATGAAAAACTGTTTTTT. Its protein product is CASSLGGTNEKLFF.

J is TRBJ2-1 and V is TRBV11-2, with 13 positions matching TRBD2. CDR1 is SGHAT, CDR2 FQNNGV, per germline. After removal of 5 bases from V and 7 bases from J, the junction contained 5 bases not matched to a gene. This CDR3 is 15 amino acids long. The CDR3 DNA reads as TGTGCCAGCAGCCACACTAGCGGGGGGGTGAATGAGCAGTTCTTC. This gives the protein CASSHTSGGVNEQFF.

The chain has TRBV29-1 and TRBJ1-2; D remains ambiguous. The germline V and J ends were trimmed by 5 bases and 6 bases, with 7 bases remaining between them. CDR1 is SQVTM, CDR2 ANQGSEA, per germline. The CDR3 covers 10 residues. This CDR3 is CSVWENGYTF. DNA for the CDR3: TGCAGCGTTTGGGAGAATGGCTACACCTTC.

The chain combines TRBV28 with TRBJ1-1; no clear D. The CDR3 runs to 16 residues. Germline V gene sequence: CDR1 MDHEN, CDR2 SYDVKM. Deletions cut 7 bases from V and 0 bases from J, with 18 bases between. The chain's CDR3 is CASIPGGRLMNTEAFF. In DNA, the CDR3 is TGTGCCAGCATCCCTGGTGGGCGTCTGATGAACACTGAAGCTTTCTTT. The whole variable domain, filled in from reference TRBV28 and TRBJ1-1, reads DVKVTQSSRYLVKRTGEKVFLECVQDMDHENMFWYRQDPGLGLRLIYFSYDVKMKEKGDIPEGYSVSREKKERFSLILESASTNQTSMYLCASIPGGRLMNTEAFFGQGTRLTVV.

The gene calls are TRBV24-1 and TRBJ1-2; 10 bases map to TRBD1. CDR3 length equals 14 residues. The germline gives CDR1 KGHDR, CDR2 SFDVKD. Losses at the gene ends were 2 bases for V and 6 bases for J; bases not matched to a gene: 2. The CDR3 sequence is CATSDSGTGDGYTF. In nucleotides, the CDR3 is TGTGCCACCAGTGATTCCGGGACAGGGGATGGCTACACCTTC.

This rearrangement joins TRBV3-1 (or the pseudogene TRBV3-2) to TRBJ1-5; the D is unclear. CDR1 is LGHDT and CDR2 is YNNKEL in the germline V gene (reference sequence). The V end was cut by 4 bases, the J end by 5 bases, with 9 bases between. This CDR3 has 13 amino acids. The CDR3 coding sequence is TGTGCCAGCAGCCCCTGCAAGGATCAGCCCCAGCATTTT. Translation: CASSPCKDQPQHF.

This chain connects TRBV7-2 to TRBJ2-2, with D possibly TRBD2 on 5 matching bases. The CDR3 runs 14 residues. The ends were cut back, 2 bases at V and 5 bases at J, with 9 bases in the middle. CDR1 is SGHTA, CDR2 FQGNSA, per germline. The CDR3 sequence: CASSLLSVTGELFF. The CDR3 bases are TGTGCCAGCAGCTTACTTAGCGTGACCGGGGAGCTGTTTTTT.

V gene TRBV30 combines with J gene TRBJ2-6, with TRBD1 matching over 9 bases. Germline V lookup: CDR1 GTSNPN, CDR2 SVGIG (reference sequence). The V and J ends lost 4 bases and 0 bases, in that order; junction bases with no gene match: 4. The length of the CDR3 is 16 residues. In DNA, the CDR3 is TGTGCCTGGAACAGGGGGCCCGACTCTGGGGCCAACGTCCTGACTTTC. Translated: CAWNRGPDSGANVLTF.

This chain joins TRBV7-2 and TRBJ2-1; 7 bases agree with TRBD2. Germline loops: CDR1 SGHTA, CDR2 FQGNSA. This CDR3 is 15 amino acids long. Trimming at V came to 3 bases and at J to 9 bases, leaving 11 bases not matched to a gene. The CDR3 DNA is TGTGCCAGCAGCTTGGGTTGGAGGGAGGGAGGTGAGCAGTTCTTC. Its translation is CASSLGWREGGEQFF.

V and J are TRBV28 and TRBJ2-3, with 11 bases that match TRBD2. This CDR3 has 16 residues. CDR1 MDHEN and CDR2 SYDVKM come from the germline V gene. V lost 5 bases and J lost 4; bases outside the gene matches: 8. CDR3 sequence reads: CASSIPLAGVADTQYF. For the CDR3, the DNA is TGTGCCAGCAGTATACCACTAGCGGGGGTGGCAGATACGCAGTATTTT.

This CDR3 is CASSQDGQVGEAFF. The DNA of the CDR3 is TGTGCCAGCAGCCAAGACGGGCAGGTGGGTGAAGCTTTCTTT. The J gene is TRBJ1-1, the V gene TRBV3-1 (or the pseudogene TRBV3-2), with D unclear. The CDR3 has 14 amino acids. CDR1 and CDR2 from the germline V gene are LGHDT and YNNKEL (reference sequence). Trimming shortened V by 0 bases and J by 7 bases, and 12 bases separated the two germline ends.